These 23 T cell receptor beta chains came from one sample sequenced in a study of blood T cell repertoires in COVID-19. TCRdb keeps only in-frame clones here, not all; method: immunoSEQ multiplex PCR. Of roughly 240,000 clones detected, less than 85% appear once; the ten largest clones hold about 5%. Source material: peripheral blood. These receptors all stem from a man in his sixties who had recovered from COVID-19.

The CDR3 loop reads CASSLARVAGLAGGRTYEQYF. For the CDR3, the DNA is TGTGCCAGCAGCTTAGCGCGGGTGGCGGGACTAGCGGGGGGGAGGACCTACGAGCAGTACTTC. The genes are TRBV7-8 and TRBJ2-7, with 16 bases identical to TRBD2. V was pared by 0 bases and J by 2 bases, with 13 bases of the junction left unmatched. The CDR3 totals 21 residues. Germline V CDR1 and CDR2: SGHVS, FQNEAQ.

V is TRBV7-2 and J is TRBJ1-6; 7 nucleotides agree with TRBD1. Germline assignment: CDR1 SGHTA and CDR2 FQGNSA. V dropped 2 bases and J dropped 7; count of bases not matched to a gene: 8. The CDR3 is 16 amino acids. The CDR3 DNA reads TGTGCCAGCAGCTTATCGAGGGTGACAGGGAATTCACCCCTCCACTTT. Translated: CASSLSRVTGNSPLHF.

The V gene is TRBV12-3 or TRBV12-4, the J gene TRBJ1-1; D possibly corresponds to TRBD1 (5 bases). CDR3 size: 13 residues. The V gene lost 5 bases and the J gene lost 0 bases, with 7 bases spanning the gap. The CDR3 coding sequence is TGTGCCAGCAGTCCGACAGTGAACACTGAAGCTTTCTTT. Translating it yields CASSPTVNTEAFF.

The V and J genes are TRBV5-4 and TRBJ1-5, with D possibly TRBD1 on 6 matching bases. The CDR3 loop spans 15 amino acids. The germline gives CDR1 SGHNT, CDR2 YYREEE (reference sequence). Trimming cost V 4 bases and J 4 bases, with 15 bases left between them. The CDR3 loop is CASSPGGGHNQPQHF. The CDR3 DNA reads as TGTGCCAGCAGCCCCGGCGGGGGACATAATCAGCCCCAGCATTTT.

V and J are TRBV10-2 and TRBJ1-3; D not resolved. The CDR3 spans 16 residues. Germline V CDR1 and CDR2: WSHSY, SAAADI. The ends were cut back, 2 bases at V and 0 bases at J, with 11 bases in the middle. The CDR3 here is CASSEPPRSSGNTIYF. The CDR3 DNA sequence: TGCGCCAGCAGTGAGCCCCCGAGGAGCTCTGGAAACACCATATATTTT.

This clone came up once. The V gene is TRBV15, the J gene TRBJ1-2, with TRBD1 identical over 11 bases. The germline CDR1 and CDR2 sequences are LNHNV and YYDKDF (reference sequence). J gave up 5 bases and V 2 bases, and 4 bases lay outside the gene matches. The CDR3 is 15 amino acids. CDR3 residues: CATSRPDRGLYGYTF. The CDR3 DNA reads TGTGCCACCAGCAGACCGGACAGGGGGCTTTATGGCTACACCTTC. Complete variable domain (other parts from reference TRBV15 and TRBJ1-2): DAMVIQNPRYQVTQFGKPVTLSCSQTLNHNVMYWYQQKSSQAPKLLFHYYDKDFNNEADTPDNFQSRRPNTSFCFLDIRSPGLGDTAMYLCATSRPDRGLYGYTFGSGTRLTVV.

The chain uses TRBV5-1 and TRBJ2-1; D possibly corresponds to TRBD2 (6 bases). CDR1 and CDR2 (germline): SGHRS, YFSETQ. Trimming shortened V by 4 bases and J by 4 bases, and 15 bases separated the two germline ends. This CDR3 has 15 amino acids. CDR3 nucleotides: TGCGCCAGCAGCCAGGGACTCGGGCTATACAATGAGCAGTTCTTC. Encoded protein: CASSQGLGLYNEQFF.

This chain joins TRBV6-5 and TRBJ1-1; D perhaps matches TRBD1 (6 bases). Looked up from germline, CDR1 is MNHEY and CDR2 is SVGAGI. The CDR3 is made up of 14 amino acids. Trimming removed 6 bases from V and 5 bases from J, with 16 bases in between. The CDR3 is CASSRQAFRTEAFF. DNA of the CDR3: TGTGCCAGCAGCCGACAGGCTTTCAGAACTGAAGCTTTCTTT.

The CDR3 DNA reads as TGCAGCGTTGAGGACAGGGCGGGCACTGAAGCTTTCTTT. Residues: CSVEDRAGTEAFF. The chain has TRBV29-1 and TRBJ1-1; 8 bases are shared with TRBD1. The V and J ends lost 3 bases and 4 bases, in that order; junction bases with no gene match: 4. Germline-derived CDR1 and CDR2 are SQVTM and ANQGSEA. The length of the CDR3 is 13 residues. Full variable domain (rest looked up from reference TRBV29-1 and TRBJ1-1): SAVISQKPSRDICQRGTSLTIQCQVDSQVTMMFWYRQQPGQSLTLIATANQGSEATYESGFVIDKFPISRPNLTFSTLTVSNMSPEDSSIYLCSVEDRAGTEAFFGQGTRLTVV.

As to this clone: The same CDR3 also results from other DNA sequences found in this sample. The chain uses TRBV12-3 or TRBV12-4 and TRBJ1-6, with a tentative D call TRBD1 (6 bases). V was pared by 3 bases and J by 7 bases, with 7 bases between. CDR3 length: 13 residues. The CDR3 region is CASSLGANSPLHF. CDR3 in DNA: TGTGCCAGCAGTTTGGGGGCGAATTCACCCCTCCACTTT.

CDR3 protein: CASSRILIGGPPPGTGELFF. In DNA form, the CDR3 reads TGTGCCAGCAGCCGAATACTTATCGGAGGGCCTCCCCCCGGCACCGGGGAGCTGTTTTTT. The J gene is TRBJ2-2, the V gene TRBV14; a weak D match, TRBD2 (6 bases). The germline V gene encodes CDR1 SGHDN and CDR2 FVKESK. Trimming removed 4 bases from V and 4 bases from J, with 28 bases in between. The CDR3 is 20 amino acids.

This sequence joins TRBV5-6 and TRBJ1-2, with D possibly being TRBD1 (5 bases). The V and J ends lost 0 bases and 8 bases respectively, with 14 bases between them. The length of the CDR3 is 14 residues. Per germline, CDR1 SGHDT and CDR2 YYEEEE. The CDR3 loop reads CASSLVSGVRGYTF. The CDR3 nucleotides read TGTGCCAGCAGCTTGGTATCGGGGGTACGCGGCTACACCTTC.

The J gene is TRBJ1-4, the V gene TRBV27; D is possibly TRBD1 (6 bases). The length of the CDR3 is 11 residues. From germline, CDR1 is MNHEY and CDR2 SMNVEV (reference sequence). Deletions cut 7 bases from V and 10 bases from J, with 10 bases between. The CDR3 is CASKKDRKLFF. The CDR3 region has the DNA TGTGCCAGCAAAAAGGACAGAAAACTGTTTTTT.

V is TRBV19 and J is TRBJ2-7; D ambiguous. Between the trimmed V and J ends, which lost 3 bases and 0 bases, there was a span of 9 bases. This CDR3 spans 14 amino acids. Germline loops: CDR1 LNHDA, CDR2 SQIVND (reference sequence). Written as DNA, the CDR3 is TGTGCCAGTAGTATGAGGCCCAGCTCCTACGAGCAGTACTTC. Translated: CASSMRPSSYEQYF.

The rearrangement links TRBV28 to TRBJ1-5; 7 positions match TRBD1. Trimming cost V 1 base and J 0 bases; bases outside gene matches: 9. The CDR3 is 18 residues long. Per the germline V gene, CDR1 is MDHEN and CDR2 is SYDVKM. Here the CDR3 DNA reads TGTGCCAGCAGTTTATTAAGTGAGACAGGGACTAGCAATCAGCCCCAGCATTTT. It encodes CASSLLSETGTSNQPQHF.

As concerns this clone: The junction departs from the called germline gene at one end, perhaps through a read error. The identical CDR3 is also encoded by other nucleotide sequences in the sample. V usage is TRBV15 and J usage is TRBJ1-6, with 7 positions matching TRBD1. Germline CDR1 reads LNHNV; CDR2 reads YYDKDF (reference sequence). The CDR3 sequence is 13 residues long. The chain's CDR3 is CATSGDSSSPLHF. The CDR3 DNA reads TGCGCCACCAGCGGGGACAGTAGTTCACCCCTCCACTTT.

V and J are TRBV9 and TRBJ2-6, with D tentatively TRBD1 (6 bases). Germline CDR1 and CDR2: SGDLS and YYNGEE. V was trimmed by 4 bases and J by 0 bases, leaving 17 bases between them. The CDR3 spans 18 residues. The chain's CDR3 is CASSPPSGQFSGANVLTF. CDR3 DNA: TGTGCCAGCAGCCCACCCTCAGGACAGTTCTCTGGGGCCAACGTCCTGACTTTC.

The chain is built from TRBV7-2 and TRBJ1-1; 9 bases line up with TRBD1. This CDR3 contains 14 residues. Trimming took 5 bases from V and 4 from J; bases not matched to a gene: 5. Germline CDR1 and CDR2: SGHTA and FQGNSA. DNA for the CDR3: TGTGCCAGCAGCATAGGACAGGGGAGCACTGAAGCTTTCTTT. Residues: CASSIGQGSTEAFF.

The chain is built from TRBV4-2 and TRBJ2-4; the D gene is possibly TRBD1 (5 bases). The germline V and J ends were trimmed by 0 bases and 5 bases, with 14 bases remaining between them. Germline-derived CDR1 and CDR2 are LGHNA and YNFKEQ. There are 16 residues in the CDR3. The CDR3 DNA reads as TGTGCCAGCAGCCAAGAACCTTCAGGGTTGGAAAACATTCAGTACTTC. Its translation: CASSQEPSGLENIQYF.

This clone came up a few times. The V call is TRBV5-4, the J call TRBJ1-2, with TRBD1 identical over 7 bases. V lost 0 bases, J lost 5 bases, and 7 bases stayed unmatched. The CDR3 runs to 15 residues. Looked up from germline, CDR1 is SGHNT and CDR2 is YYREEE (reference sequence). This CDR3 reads CASSLAGRGHYGYTF. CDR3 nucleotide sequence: TGTGCCAGCAGCTTGGCCGGGAGGGGGCATTATGGCTACACCTTC.

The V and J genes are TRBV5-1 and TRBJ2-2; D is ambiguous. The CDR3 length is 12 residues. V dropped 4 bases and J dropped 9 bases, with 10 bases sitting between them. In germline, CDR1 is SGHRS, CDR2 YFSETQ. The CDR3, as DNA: TGCGCCAGCAGCCTAACGCCCCGGGAGCTGTTTTTT. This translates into CASSLTPRELFF. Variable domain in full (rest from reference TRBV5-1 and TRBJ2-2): KAGVTQTPRYLIKTRGQQVTLSCSPISGHRSVSWYQQTPGQGLQFLFEYFSETQRNKGNFPGRFSGRQFSNSRSEMNVSTLELGDSALYLCASSLTPRELFFGEGSRLTVL.

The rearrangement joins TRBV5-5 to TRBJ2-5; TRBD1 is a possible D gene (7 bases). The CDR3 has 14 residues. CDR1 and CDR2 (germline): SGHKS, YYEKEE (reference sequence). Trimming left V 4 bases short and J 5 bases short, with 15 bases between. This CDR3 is CASSVLQGRETQYF. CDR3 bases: TGTGCCAGCAGCGTCTTACAGGGGAGGGAGACCCAGTACTTC.

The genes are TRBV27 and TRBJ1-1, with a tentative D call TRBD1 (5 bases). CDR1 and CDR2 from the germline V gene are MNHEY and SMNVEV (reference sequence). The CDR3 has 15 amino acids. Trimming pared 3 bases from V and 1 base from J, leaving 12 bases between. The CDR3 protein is CASSFSRTKNTEAFF. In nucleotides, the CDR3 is TGTGCCAGCAGTTTTAGCCGGACAAAGAACACTGAAGCTTTCTTT.